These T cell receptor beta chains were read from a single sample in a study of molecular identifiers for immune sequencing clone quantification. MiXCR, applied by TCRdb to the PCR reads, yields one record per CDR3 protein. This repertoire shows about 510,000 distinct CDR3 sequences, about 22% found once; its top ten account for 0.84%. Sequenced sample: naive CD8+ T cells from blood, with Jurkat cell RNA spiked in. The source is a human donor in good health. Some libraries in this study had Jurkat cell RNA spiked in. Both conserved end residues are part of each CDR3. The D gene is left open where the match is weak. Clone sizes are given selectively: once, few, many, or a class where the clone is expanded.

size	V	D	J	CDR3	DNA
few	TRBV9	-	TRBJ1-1	CASSVEGTRVEGTGTEAFF	TGTGCCAGCAGCGTAGAGGGAACCAGGGTAGAGGGGACGGGCACTGAAGCTTTCTTT
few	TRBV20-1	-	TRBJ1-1	CSARALGTPGTEAFF	TGCAGTGCTAGGGCCTTAGGGACACCAGGCACTGAAGCTTTCTTT
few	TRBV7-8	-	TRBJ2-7	CASSLIGTFYEQYF	TGTGCCAGCAGCTTGATTGGGACATTCTACGAGCAGTACTTC
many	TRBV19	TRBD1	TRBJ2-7	CASSPGTGLYEQYF	TGTGCCAGCAGCCCCGGGACAGGACTCTACGAGCAGTACTTC
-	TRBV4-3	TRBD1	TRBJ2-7	CTSSQDVGTGSYEQYF	TGCACCAGCAGCCAAGATGTAGGGACAGGATCCTACGAGCAGTACTTC
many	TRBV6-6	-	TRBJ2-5	CASSYTGRQETQYF	TGTGCCAGCAGTTACACGGGCCGGCAAGAGACCCAGTACTTC
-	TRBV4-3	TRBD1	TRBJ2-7	CASSHWTGSYEQYF	TGCGCCAGCAGCCATTGGACAGGGTCCTACGAGCAGTACTTC
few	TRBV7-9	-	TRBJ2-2	CASSTPSLNTGELFF	TGTGCCAGCAGTACCCCCAGCCTGAACACCGGGGAGCTGTTTTTT
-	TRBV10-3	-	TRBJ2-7	CAISTGTERDEQYF	TGTGCCATCTCTACCGGGACAGAGCGGGACGAGCAGTACTTC
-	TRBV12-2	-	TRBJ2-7	CASRPRFGQRTTEQYF	TGTGCAAGTCGCCCCCGGTTTGGACAACGAACCACCGAGCAGTACTTC
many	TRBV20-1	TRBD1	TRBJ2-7	CSARGTGLNYEQYF	TGCAGTGCTAGGGGGACAGGTCTAAATTACGAGCAGTACTTC
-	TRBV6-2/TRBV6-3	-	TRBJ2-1	CASSYSPEGAIDEQFF	TGTGCCAGCAGTTACTCGCCGGAGGGGGCGATCGATGAGCAGTTCTTC
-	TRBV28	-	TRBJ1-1	CASSFKGTNTEAFF	TGTGCCAGCAGTTTCAAGGGGACGAACACTGAAGCTTTCTTT
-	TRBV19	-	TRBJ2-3	CASSWGKATDTQYF	TGTGCCAGTAGCTGGGGGAAGGCCACAGATACGCAGTATTTT
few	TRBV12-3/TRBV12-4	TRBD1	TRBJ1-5	CARRDRGRPSQPQHF	TGTGCCAGAAGGGACAGGGGGCGTCCGAGTCAGCCCCAGCATTTT